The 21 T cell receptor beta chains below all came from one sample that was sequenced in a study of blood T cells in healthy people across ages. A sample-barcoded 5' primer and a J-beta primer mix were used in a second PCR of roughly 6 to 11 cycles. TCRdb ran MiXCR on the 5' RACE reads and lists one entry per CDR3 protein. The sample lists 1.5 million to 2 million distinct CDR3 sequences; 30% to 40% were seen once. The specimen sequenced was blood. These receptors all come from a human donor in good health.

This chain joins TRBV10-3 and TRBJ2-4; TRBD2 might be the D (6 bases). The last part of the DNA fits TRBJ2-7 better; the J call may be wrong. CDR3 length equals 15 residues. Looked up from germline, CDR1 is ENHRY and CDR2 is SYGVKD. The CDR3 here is CAITVGGLNGYEQYF. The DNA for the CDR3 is TGTGCCATCACGGTCGGAGGGCTCAACGGTTACGAGCAGTACTTC.

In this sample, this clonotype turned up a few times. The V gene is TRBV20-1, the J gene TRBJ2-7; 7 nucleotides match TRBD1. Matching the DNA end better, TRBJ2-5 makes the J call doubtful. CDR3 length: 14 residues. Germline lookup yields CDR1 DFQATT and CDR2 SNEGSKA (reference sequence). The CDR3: CSAPRQGVLETQYF. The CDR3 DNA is TGCAGTGCTCCACGACAGGGTGTGTTGGAGACCCAGTACTTC.

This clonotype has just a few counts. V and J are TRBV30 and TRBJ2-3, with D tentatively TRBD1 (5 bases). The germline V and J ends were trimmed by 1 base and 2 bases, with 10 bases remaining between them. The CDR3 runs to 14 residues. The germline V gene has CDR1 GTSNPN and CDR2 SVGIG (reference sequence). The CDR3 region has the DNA TGTGCCTGGAGTGCTGACAGATACACAGATACGCAGTATTTT. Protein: CAWSADRYTDTQYF.

The DNA for the CDR3 is TGTGCCAGCAGTTCCAAGGACTACGAGCAGTACTTC. Amino acids: CASSSKDYEQYF. The chain carries TRBV6-7 and TRBJ2-7; D is undetermined. TRBV6-7 is given ORF status, its function remaining uncertain. Trimming removed 4 bases at V and 3 bases at J, with 7 bases between. There are 12 residues in the CDR3.

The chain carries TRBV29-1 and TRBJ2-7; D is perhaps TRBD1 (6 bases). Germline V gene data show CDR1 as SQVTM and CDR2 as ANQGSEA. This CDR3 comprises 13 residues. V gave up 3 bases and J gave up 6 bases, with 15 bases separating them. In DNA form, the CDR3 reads TGCAGCGTTGAGACAAGGGGGTTTGGCGAGCAGTACTTC. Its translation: CSVETRGFGEQYF.

In nucleotides, the CDR3 is TGTGCCAGCAGGGAAGGGGGGGCGACGCGAGAGACCCAGTACTTC. It specifies CASREGGATRETQYF. The genes are TRBV6-2 or TRBV6-3 and TRBJ2-5; tentatively, D is TRBD2 (7 bases). V was trimmed by 6 bases and J by 4 bases, leaving 18 bases between them. Germline V lookup: CDR1 MNHEY, CDR2 SVGEGT. This CDR3 contains 15 residues.

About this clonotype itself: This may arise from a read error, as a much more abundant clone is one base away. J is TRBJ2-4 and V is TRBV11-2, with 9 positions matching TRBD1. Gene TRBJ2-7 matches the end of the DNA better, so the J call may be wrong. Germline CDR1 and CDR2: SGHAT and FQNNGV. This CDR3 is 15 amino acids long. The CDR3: CASCWWGTGSYEQYF. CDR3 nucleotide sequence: TGTGCCAGCTGCTGGTGGGGGACAGGGTCCTACGAGCAGTACTTC.

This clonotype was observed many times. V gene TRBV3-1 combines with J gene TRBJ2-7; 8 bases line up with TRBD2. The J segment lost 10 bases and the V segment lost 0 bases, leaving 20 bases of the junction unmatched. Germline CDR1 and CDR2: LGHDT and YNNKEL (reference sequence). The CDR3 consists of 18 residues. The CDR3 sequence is CASSQDFNGVAGKTSQYF. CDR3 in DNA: TGTGCCAGCAGCCAAGATTTCAACGGGGTAGCGGGGAAGACCTCCCAGTACTTC.

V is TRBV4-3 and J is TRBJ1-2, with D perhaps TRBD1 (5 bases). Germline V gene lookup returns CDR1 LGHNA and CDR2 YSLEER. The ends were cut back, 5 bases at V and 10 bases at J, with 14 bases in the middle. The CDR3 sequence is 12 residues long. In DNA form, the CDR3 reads TGCGCCAGCAGCTCCCGGACGGGGGACTACACCTTC. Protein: CASSSRTGDYTF.

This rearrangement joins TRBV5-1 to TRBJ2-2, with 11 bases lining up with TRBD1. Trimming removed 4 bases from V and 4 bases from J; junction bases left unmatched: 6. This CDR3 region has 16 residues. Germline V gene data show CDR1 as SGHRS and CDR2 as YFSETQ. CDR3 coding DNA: TGCGCCAGCAGCCCAGGACAGGGGGCGGGCACCGGGGAGCTGTTTTTT. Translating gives CASSPGQGAGTGELFF.

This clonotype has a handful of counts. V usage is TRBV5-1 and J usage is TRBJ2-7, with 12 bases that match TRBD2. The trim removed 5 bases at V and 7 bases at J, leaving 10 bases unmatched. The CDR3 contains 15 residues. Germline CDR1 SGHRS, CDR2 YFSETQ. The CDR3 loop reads CASSSYGLAGREQYF. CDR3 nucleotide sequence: TGCGCCAGCAGTTCCTACGGACTAGCGGGGCGAGAGCAGTACTTC.

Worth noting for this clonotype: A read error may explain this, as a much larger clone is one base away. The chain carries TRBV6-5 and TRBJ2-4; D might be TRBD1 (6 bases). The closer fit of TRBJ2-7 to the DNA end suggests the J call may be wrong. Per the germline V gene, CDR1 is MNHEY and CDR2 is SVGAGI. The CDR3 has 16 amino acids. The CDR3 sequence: CASSYSKRGLYYEQYV. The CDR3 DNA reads TGTGCCAGCAGTTACTCGAAGAGGGGGTTATACTACGAGCAGTACGTC.

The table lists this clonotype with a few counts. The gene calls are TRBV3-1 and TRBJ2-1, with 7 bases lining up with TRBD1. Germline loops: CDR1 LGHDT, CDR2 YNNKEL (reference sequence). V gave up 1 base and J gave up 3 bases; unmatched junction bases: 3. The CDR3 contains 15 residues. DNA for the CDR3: TGTGCCAGCAGCCAAGCGGGGACAGTCTACAATGAGCAGTTCTTC. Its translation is CASSQAGTVYNEQFF.

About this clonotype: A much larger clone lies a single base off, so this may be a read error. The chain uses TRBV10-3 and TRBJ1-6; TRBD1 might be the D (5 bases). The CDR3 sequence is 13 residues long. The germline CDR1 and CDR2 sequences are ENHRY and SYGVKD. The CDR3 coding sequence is TGTGCCATCAGTGGACAGCAGAATTCACCCCGCCACTTT. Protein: CAISGQQNSPRHF.

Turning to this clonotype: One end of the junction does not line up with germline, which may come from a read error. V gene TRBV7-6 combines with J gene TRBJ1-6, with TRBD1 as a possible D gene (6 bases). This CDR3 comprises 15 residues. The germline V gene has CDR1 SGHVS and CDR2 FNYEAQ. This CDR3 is CASSPGTLSVSPRHF. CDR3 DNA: TGTGCCAGCAGCCCCGGGACACTGAGTGTCTCACCCCGCCACTTT.

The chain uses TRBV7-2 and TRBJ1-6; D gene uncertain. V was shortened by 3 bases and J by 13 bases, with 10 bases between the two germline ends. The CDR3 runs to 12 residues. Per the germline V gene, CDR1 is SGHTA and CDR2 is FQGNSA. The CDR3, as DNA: TGTGCCAGCAGCTTGACGGTTTCTCCCCTCCACTTT. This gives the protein CASSLTVSPLHF. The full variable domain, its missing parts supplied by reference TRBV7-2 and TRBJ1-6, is GAGVSQSPSNKVTEKGKDVELRCDPISGHTALYWYRQSLGQGLEFLIYFQGNSAPDKSGLPSDRFSAERTGGSVSTLTIQRTQQEDSAVYLCASSLTVSPLHFGNGTRLTVT.

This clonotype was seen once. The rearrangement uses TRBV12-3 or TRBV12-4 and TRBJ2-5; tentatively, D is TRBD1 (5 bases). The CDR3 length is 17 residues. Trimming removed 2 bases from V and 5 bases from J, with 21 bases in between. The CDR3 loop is CASSLPGREGSQETQYF. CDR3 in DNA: TGTGCCAGCAGTTTACCGGGCAGGGAAGGCTCCCAGGAGACCCAGTACTTC.

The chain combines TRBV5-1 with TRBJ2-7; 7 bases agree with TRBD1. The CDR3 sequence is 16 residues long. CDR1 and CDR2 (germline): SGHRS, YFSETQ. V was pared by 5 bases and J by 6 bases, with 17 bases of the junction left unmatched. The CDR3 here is CASSRGQNRGDSEQYF. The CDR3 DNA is TGCGCCAGCAGTAGAGGGCAGAACAGGGGAGATAGCGAGCAGTACTTC.

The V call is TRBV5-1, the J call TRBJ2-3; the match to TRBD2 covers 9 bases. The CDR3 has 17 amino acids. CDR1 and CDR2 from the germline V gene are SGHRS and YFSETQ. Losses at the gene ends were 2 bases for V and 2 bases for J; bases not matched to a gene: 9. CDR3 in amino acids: CASSLGETSGPTDTQYF. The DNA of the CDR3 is TGCGCCAGCAGCTTAGGCGAGACTAGCGGCCCCACAGATACGCAGTATTTT. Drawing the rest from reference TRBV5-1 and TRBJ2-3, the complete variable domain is KAGVTQTPRYLIKTRGQQVTLSCSPISGHRSVSWYQQTPGQGLQFLFEYFSETQRNKGNFPGRFSGRQFSNSRSEMNVSTLELGDSALYLCASSLGETSGPTDTQYFGPGTRLTVL.

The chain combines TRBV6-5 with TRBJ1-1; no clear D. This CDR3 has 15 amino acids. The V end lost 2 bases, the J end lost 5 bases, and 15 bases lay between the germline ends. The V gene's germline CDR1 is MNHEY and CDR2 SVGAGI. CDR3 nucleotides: TGTGCCAGCAGTTACGGCACCGACGGAGGGACTGAAGCTTTCTTT. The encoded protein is CASSYGTDGGTEAFF.

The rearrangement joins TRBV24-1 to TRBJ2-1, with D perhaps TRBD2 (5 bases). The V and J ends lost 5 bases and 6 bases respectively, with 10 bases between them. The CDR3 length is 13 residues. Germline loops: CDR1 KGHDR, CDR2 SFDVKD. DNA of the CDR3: TGTGCCACCAGTGGGACTCCCTTCAATGAGCAGTTCTTC. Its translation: CATSGTPFNEQFF.